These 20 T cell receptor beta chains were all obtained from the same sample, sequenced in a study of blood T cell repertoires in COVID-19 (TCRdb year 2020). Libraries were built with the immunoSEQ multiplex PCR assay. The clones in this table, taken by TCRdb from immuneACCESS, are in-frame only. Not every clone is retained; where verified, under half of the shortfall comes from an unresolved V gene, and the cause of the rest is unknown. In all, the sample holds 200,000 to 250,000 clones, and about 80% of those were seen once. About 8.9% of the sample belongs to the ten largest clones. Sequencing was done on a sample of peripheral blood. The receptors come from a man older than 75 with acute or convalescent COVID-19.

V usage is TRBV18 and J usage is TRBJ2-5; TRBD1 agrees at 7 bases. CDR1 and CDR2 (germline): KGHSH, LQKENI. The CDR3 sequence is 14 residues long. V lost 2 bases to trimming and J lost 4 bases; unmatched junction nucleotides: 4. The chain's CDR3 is CASSPGAGGETQYF. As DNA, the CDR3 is TGTGCCAGCTCACCAGGGGCAGGGGGAGAGACCCAGTACTTC. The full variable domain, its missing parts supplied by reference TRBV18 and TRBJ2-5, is NAGVMQNPRHLVRRRGQEARLRCSPMKGHSHVYWYRQLPEEGLKFMVYLQKENIIDESGMPKERFSAEFPKEGPSILRIQQVVRGDSAAYFCASSPGAGGETQYFGPGTRLLVL.

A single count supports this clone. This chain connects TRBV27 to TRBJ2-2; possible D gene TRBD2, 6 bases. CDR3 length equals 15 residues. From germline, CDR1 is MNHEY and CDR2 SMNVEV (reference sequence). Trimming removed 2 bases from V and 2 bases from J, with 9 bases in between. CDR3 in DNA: TGTGCCAGCAGTTTAGGGACTGTTAACACCGGGGAGCTGTTTTTT. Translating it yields CASSLGTVNTGELFF.

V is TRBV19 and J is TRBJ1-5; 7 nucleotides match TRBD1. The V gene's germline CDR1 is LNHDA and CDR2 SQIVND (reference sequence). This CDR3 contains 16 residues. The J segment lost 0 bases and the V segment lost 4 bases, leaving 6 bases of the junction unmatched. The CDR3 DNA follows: TGTGCCAGTAGTAGAAGACAGGGCTATAGCAATCAGCCCCAGCATTTT. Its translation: CASSRRQGYSNQPQHF.

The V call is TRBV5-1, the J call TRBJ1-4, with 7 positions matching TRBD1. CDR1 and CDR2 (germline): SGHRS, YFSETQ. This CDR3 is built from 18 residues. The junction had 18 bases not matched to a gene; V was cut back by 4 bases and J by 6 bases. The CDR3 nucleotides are TGCGCCAGCAGCCCTTTTTCTCCGTCGACAGGGCGGTATGAAAAACTGTTTTTT. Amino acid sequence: CASSPFSPSTGRYEKLFF.

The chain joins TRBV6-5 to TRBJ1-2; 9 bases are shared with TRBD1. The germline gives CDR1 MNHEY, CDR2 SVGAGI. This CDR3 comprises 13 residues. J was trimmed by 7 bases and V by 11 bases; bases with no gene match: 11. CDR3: CASQGQGFSGYTF. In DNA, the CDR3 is TGTGCCTCCCAGGGACAGGGCTTTAGTGGCTACACCTTC.

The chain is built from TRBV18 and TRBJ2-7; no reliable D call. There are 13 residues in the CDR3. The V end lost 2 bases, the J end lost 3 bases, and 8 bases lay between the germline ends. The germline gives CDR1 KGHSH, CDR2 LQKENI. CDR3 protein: CASSPEHGYEQYF. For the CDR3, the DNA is TGTGCCAGCTCACCAGAGCACGGCTACGAGCAGTACTTC. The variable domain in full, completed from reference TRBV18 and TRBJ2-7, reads NAGVMQNPRHLVRRRGQEARLRCSPMKGHSHVYWYRQLPEEGLKFMVYLQKENIIDESGMPKERFSAEFPKEGPSILRIQQVVRGDSAAYFCASSPEHGYEQYFGPGTRLTVT.

The CDR3 is CASSEGGGPYEQYF. CDR3 in DNA: TGTGCCAGCAGTGAGGGGGGAGGGCCCTACGAGCAGTACTTC. The V and J genes are TRBV6-1 and TRBJ2-7, with 7 bases identical to TRBD2. Unmatched junction bases numbered 4, after V lost 3 bases and J lost 2 bases. The CDR3 loop spans 14 amino acids. The germline V gene encodes CDR1 MNHNS and CDR2 SASEGT.

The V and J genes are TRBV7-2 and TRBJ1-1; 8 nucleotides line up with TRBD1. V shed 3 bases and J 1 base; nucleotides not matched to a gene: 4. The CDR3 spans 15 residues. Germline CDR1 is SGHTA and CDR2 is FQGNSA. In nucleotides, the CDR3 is TGTGCCAGCAGCTTGACAGGGGTGGGGAACACTGAAGCTTTCTTT. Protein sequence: CASSLTGVGNTEAFF.

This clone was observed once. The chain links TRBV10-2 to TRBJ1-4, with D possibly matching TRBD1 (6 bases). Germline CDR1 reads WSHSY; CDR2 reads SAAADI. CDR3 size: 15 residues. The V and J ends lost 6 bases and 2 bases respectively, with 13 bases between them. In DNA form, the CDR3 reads TGCGCCAGCAGACAGGGAAGGAGGACTAATGAAAAACTGTTTTTT. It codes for CASRQGRRTNEKLFF.

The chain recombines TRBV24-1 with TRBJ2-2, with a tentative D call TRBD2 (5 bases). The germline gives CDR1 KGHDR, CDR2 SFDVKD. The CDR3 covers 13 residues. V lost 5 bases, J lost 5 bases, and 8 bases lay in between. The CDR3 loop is CATSVEGTGELFF. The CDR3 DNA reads TGTGCCACCAGTGTAGAGGGAACCGGGGAGCTGTTTTTT.

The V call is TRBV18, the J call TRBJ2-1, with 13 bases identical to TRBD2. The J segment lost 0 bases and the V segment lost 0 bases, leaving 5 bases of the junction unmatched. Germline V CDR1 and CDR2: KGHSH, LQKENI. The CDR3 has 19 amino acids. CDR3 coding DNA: TGTGCCAGCTCACCACCGGGACTAGCGGGGAAAAGCTCCTACAATGAGCAGTTCTTC. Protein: CASSPPGLAGKSSYNEQFF.

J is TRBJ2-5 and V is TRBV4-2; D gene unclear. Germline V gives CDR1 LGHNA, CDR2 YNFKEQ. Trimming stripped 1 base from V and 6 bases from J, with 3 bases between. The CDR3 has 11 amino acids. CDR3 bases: TGTGCCAGCAGCCAAGGGCAGACCCAGTACTTC. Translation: CASSQGQTQYF.

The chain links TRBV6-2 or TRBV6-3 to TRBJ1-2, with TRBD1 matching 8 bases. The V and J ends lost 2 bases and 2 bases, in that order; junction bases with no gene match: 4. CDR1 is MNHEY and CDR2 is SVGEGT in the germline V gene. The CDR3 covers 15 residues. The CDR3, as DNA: TGTGCCAGCAGTTACCTGCGACAGGGGAACTATGGCTACACCTTC. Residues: CASSYLRQGNYGYTF.

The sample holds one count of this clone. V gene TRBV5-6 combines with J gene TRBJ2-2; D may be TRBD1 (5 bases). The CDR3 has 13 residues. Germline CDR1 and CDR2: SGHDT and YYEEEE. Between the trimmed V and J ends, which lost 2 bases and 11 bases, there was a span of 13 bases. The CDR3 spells CASSFSRVGELFF. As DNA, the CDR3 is TGTGCCAGCAGCTTTAGCAGGGTTGGTGAGCTGTTTTTT.

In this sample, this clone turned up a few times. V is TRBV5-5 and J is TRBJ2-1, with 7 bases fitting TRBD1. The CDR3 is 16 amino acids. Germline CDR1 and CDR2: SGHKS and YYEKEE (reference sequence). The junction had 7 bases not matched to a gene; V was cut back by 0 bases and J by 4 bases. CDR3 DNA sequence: TGTGCCAGCAGCTTGGGAGTACAGGGGCTTTACAATGAGCAGTTCTTC. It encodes CASSLGVQGLYNEQFF. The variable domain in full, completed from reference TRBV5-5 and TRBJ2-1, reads DAGVTQSPTHLIKTRGQQVTLRCSPISGHKSVSWYQQVLGQGPQFIFQYYEKEERGRGNFPDRFSARQFPNYSSELNVNALLLGDSALYLCASSLGVQGLYNEQFFGPGTRLTVL.

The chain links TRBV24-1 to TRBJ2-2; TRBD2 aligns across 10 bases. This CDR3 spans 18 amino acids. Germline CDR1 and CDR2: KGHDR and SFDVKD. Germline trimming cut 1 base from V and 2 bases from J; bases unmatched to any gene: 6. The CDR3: CATSDFLTSGINTGELFF. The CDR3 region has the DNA TGTGCCACCAGTGATTTTCTAACTAGCGGGATTAACACCGGGGAGCTGTTTTTT.

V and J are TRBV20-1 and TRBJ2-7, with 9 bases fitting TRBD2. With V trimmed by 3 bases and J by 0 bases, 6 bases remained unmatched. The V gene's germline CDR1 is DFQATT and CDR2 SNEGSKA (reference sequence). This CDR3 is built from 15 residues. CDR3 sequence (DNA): TGCAGTGCTAGTAGGCTAGCGGGGATCTCCTACGAGCAGTACTTC. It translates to CSASRLAGISYEQYF.

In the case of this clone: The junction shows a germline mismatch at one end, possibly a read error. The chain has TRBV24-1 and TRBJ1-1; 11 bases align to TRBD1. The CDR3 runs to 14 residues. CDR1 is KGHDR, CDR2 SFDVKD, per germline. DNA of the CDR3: TGTGCCACCAGTGACCGGAGTGGGACAGGGGGTATGATATTT. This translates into CATSDRSGTGGMIF.

The CDR3: CASSASKGTRPLHF. DNA of the CDR3: TGTGCCAGCAGTGCTTCAAAAGGCACGCGGCCCCTCCACTTT. The chain combines TRBV28 with TRBJ1-6; D not resolved. Trimming removed 5 bases at V and 13 bases at J, with 18 bases between. Germline V CDR1 and CDR2: MDHEN, SYDVKM. The CDR3 runs to 14 residues.

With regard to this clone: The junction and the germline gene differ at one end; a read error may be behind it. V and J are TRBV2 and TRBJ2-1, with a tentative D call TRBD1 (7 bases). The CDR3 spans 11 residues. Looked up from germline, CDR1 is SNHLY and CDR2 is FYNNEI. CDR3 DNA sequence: TGTGCCAGCAGGGGACAGAATGGGGAGGTCTTC. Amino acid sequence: CASRGQNGEVF.